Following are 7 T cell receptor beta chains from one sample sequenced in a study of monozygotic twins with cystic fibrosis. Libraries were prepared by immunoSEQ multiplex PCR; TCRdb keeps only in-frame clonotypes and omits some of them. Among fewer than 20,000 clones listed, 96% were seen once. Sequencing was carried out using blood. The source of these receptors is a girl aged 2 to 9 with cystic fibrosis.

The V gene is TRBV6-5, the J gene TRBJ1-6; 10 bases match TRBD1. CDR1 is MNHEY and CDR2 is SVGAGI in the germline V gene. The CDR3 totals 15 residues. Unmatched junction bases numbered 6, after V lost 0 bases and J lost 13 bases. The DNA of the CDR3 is TGTGCCAGCAGTTACTCCGGGACAGGGGACTTGCCCCTCCACTTT. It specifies CASSYSGTGDLPLHF.

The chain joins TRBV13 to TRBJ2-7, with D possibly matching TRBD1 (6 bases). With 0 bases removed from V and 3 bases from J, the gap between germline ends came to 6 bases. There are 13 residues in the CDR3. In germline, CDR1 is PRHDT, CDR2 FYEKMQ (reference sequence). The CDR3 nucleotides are TGTGCCAGCAGCTTAGGACAGGGCTACGAGCAGTACTTC. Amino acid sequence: CASSLGQGYEQYF. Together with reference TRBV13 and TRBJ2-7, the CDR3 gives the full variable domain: AAGVIQSPRHLIKEKRETATLKCYPIPRHDTVYWYQQGPGQDPQFLISFYEKMQSDKGSIPDRFSAQQFSDYHSELNMSSLELGDSALYFCASSLGQGYEQYFGPGTRLTVT.

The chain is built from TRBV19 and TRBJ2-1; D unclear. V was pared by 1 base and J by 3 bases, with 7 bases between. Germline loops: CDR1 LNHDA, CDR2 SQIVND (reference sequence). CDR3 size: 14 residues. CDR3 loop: CASSIGSNYNEQFF. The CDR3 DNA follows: TGTGCCAGTAGTATAGGGTCCAACTACAATGAGCAGTTCTTC.

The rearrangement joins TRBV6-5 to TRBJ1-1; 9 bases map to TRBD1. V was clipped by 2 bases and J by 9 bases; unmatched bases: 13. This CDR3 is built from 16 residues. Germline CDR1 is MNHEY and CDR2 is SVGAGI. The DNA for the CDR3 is TGTGCCAGCAGTTACCAAGGGACAGGGACTCACTTAAAAGCTTTCTTT. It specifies CASSYQGTGTHLKAFF.

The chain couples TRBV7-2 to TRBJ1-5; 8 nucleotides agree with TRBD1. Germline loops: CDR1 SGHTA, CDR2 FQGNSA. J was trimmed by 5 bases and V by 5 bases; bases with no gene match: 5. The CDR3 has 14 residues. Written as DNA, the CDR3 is TGTGCCAGCAGCCGCGGACAGGGTGATCAGCCCCAGCATTTT. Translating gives CASSRGQGDQPQHF.

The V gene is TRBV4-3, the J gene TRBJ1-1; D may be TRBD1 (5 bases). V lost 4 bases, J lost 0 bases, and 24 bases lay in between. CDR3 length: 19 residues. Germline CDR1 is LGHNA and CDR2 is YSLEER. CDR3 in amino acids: CASSPRDGWGSPMNTEAFF. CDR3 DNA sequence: TGCGCCAGCAGCCCAAGAGATGGCTGGGGCAGCCCTATGAACACTGAAGCTTTCTTT.

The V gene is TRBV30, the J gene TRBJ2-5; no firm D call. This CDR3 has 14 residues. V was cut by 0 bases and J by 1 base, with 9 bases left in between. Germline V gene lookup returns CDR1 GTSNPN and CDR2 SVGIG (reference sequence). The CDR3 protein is CAWSVGSFQETQYF. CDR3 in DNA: TGTGCCTGGAGTGTAGGCTCGTTCCAAGAGACCCAGTACTTC.